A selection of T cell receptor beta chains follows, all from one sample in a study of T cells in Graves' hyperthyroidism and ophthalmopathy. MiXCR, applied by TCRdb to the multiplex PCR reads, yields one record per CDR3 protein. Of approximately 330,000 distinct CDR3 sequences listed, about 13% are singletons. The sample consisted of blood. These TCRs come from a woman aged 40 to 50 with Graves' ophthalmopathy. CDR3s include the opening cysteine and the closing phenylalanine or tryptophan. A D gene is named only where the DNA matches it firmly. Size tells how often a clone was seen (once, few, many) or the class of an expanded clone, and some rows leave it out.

CASGANNEQFF	TGTGCCAGCGGTGCTAACAATGAGCAGTTCTTC	TRBJ2-1	TRBV5-4	NA	NA
CAISVLGWREGTYNEQFF	TGTGCCATCAGTGTTTTGGGTTGGCGGGAGGGTACCTACAATGAGCAGTTCTTC	TRBJ2-1	TRBV10-3	TRBD2	many
CASRRGGGSSYNEQFF	TGTGCCAGTCGACGAGGGGGAGGGAGCTCCTACAATGAGCAGTTCTTC	TRBJ2-1	TRBV19	NA	many
CASSSEFSGEQFF	TGTGCCAGCAGCTCCGAATTCTCGGGGGAGCAGTTCTTC	TRBJ2-1	TRBV11-2	NA	few
CASSLTGTVNTEAFF	TGTGCCAGCAGTCTCACCGGGACAGTTAACACTGAAGCTTTCTTT	TRBJ1-1	TRBV11-3	TRBD1	many
CASQISNGAIRGELFF	TGTGCCAGCCAGATAAGCAACGGGGCCATCCGCGGGGAGCTGTTTTTT	TRBJ2-2	TRBV6-1	NA	many
CASSKGSAGVITDTQYF	TGCGCCAGCAGCAAAGGGTCAGCGGGAGTTATCACAGATACGCAGTATTTT	TRBJ2-3	TRBV4-1	TRBD2	NA
CASSDYPFTPGRNQPQHF	TGTGCCAGCAGTGATTATCCCTTCACTCCCGGACGCAATCAGCCCCAGCATTTT	TRBJ1-5	TRBV6-1	NA	many
CASTPRGQGDEKLFF	TGTGCCAGCACCCCTCGGGGACAGGGGGATGAAAAACTGTTTTTT	TRBJ1-4	TRBV2	TRBD1	many
CASSLESGGWTEAFF	TGCGCCAGCAGCTTGGAATCAGGGGGATGGACTGAAGCTTTCTTT	TRBJ1-1	TRBV5-1	TRBD1	NA
CSASGRVKDTQYF	TGCAGTGCTAGCGGGAGGGTGAAAGATACGCAGTATTTT	TRBJ2-3	TRBV20-1	TRBD2	many
CAISESPWGQYF	TGTGCCATCAGTGAGTCCCCCTGGGGGCAGTACTTC	TRBJ2-7	TRBV10-3	NA	many
CASSEKAGGTGELFF	TGTGCCAGCAGTGAAAAGGCAGGGGGGACCGGGGAGCTGTTTTTT	TRBJ2-2	TRBV25-1	NA	NA
CASKGGGTANYEQYF	TGTGCCAGCAAAGGGGGAGGGACAGCCAACTACGAGCAGTACTTC	TRBJ2-7	TRBV28	NA	many
CASKWGNQETQYF	TGCGCCAGCAAGTGGGGGAACCAAGAGACCCAGTACTTC	TRBJ2-5	TRBV5-1	NA	few
CATLPPGVPNTEAFF	TGTGCCACCCTCCCTCCAGGGGTTCCGAACACTGAAGCTTTCTTT	TRBJ1-1	TRBV10-3	NA	many
CASSATSGRANEQFF	TGTGCCAGCAGCGCGACTAGCGGGAGGGCCAATGAGCAGTTCTTC	TRBJ2-1	TRBV9	TRBD2	few
CASSPFNSGANVLTF	TGTGCCAGTAGCCCGTTCAACTCTGGGGCCAACGTCCTGACTTTC	TRBJ2-6	TRBV19	NA	few
CASSQDQGRMETQYF	TGCGCCAGCAGCCAAGATCAGGGACGAATGGAGACCCAGTACTTC	TRBJ2-5	TRBV4-1	NA	NA
CASSLVPTGYNEQFF	TGTGCCAGCAGTTTGGTTCCTACTGGGTACAATGAGCAGTTCTTC	TRBJ2-1	TRBV27	NA	few
CSVEVGTVYEQYF	TGCAGCGTTGAGGTGGGAACCGTCTACGAGCAGTACTTC	TRBJ2-7	TRBV29-1	NA	once
CASTANREKRNTIYF	TGTGCCAGCACCGCAAACCGGGAGAAAAGAAACACCATATATTTT	TRBJ1-3	TRBV6-1	NA	many
CASFPNAKQETQYF	TGTGCCAGCTTCCCAAACGCCAAGCAAGAGACCCAGTACTTC	TRBJ2-5	TRBV2	NA	many
CASSPGPSDYEQYF	TGCGCCAGCAGTCCGGGACCAAGTGACTACGAGCAGTACTTC	TRBJ2-7	TRBV10-1	NA	many
CASRAGLGYTF	TGTGCCAGCCGCGCGGGGTTAGGCTACACCTTC	TRBJ1-2	TRBV27	NA	many
CSAKQMTTQYF	TGCAGTGCTAAGCAAATGACGACCCAGTACTTC	TRBJ2-5	TRBV20-1	NA	many
CASSPATKTAGVSYGYTF	TGTGCCAGCAGTCCGGCTACTAAGACAGCTGGGGTTTCCTATGGCTACACCTTC	TRBJ1-2	TRBV13	NA	many
CASSEMYRELFF	TGTGCCAGCAGTGAAATGTACAGGGAGCTGTTTTTT	TRBJ2-2	TRBV6-1	NA	NA
CASSEQPGGTYNSPLHF	TGTGCCAGCAGTGAACAGCCAGGGGGCACCTATAATTCACCCCTCCACTTT	TRBJ1-6	TRBV6-1	TRBD1	many
CSVLGGAGSGANVLTF	TGCAGCGTTCTCGGGGGCGCCGGCTCTGGGGCCAACGTCCTGACTTTC	TRBJ2-6	TRBV29-1	NA	NA
CASKRGGPNSPLHF	TGTGCCAGTAAGAGAGGGGGCCCAAATTCACCCCTCCACTTT	TRBJ1-6	TRBV28	TRBD1	few
CASSSFSLEQFF	TGTGCCAGCTCATCGTTTAGTCTTGAGCAGTTCTTC	TRBJ2-1	TRBV18	NA	few
CASSLEWRGGRTGELFF	TGTGCCAGCAGCTTGGAATGGCGGGGGGGCCGTACCGGGGAGCTGTTTTTT	TRBJ2-2	TRBV5-4	TRBD2	NA
CASNSGAIAKNIQYF	TGTGCCAGCAACTCCGGGGCGATTGCCAAAAACATTCAGTACTTC	TRBJ2-4	TRBV28	NA	many
CASSPGGTESYRNQPQHF	TGTGCCAGCAGCCCCGGAGGGACAGAGTCATATCGCAATCAGCCCCAGCATTTT	TRBJ1-5	TRBV7-2	TRBD1	few
CASHLGLAPLEQYF	TGTGCCAGCCACTTGGGACTAGCTCCTCTCGAGCAGTACTTC	TRBJ2-7	TRBV28	TRBD2	many
CASSTRTVNTGELFF	TGTGCCAGCAGCACTAGGACAGTAAACACCGGGGAGCTGTTTTTT	TRBJ2-2	TRBV5-6	NA	NA
CASSLIAAREQYF	TGTGCCAGCAGCTTGATAGCGGCACGCGAGCAGTACTTC	TRBJ2-7	TRBV7-2	NA	many
CASSIGPGTNEQFF	TGTGCCAGTAGTATAGGTCCAGGTACCAATGAGCAGTTCTTC	TRBJ2-1	TRBV19	NA	few
CSARDRSGSVNEQFF	TGCAGTGCTAGAGATCGGAGCGGGAGTGTGAATGAGCAGTTCTTC	TRBJ2-1	TRBV20-1	TRBD2	few
CASRGGDRGPYNEQFF	TGTGCCAGCAGGGGGGGGGACAGGGGGCCCTACAATGAGCAGTTCTTC	TRBJ2-1	TRBV7-9	TRBD1	NA
CASTGGLQETQYF	TGTGCCAGCACGGGGGGGCTGCAAGAGACCCAGTACTTC	TRBJ2-5	TRBV2	TRBD2	many
CASSILDGSNQPQHF	TGTGCCAGTAGTATTCTGGACGGTAGCAATCAGCCCCAGCATTTT	TRBJ1-5	TRBV19	NA	many
CASSITSGSRGSYNEQFF	TGTGCCAGCAGCATCACTAGCGGGAGTAGAGGCTCCTACAATGAGCAGTTCTTC	TRBJ2-1	TRBV11-1	TRBD2	many
CASSDEPGTWYGYTF	TGTGCCAGCAGTGACGAGCCAGGAACATGGTATGGCTACACCTTC	TRBJ1-2	TRBV6-4	NA	NA
CSARPPGARTTFSYEQYF	TGCAGTGCTAGACCCCCGGGAGCCCGCACAACTTTCTCCTACGAGCAGTACTTC	TRBJ2-7	TRBV20-1	NA	many
CASSRQGLGYTF	TGTGCCAGCAGCCGACAGGGGCTTGGCTACACCTTC	TRBJ1-2	TRBV11-2	TRBD1	many
CASSWTGNSDVTF	TGTGCCAGCAGCTGGACAGGGAACAGCGATGTTACCTTC	TRBJ1-2	TRBV28	TRBD1	NA
CASSMGQLNTEAFF	TGTGCCAGTAGTATGGGACAGCTGAACACTGAAGCTTTCTTT	TRBJ1-1	TRBV19	TRBD1	NA
CASTVTGLWSPLHF	TGTGCCAGCACTGTGACAGGGTTGTGGTCACCCCTCCACTTT	TRBJ1-6	TRBV12-3/TRBV12-4	TRBD1	many
CASSPNPPWKGAEAFF	TGTGCCAGCTCACCAAACCCCCCGTGGAAGGGCGCTGAAGCTTTCTTT	TRBJ1-1	TRBV18	NA	few
CSATRGPVEQFF	TGCAGTGCTACCCGTGGGCCGGTTGAGCAGTTCTTC	TRBJ2-1	TRBV20-1	NA	many
CASSHWTGVGQPQHF	TGTGCCAGCAGCCACTGGACAGGGGTTGGACAGCCCCAGCATTTT	TRBJ1-5	TRBV5-8	TRBD1	NA
CASSSQTGQETQYF	TGTGCCAGCAGCTCCCAGACAGGCCAAGAGACCCAGTACTTC	TRBJ2-5	TRBV5-5	NA	few
CASTPTAPRTGELFF	TGTGCCAGTACTCCGACAGCCCCGAGGACCGGGGAGCTGTTTTTT	TRBJ2-2	TRBV19	NA	few
CASRWDRQAFF	TGTGCCAGCAGGTGGGACAGACAAGCTTTCTTT	TRBJ1-1	TRBV6-1	TRBD1	many
CSAYWNFYNEQFF	TGCAGTGCGTATTGGAATTTCTACAATGAGCAGTTCTTC	TRBJ2-1	TRBV20-1	NA	few
CASSFGYQETQYF	TGTGCCAGCAGTTTCGGATACCAAGAGACCCAGTACTTC	TRBJ2-5	TRBV12-3/TRBV12-4	NA	many
CASSKGQGLNQPQHF	TGTGCCAGCAGTAAGGGACAGGGGTTGAATCAGCCCCAGCATTTT	TRBJ1-5	TRBV12-3/TRBV12-4	TRBD1	many
CASSLHGVPMNTEAFF	TGTGCCAGCAGTTTACATGGGGTCCCCATGAACACTGAAGCTTTCTTT	TRBJ1-1	TRBV27	NA	many